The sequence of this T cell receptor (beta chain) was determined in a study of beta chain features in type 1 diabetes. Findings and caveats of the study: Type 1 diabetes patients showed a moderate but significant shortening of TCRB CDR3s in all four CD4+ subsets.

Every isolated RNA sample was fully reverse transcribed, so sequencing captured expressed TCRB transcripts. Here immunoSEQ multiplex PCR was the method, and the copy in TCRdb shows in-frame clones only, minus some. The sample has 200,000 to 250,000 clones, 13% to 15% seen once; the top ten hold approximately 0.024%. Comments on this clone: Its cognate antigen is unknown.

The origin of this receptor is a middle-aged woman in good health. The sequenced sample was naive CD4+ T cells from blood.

CDR3 nucleotides: TGTGCCAGCAGCTCCAGGGCGTCGGAGACCCAGTACTTC. It translates to CASSSRASETQYF. This rearrangement joins TRBV7-9 to TRBJ2-5; D may be TRBD1 (5 bases). The CDR3 is made up of 13 amino acids. Trimming cost V 4 bases and J 5 bases, with 11 bases left between them. Germline V gives CDR1 SEHNR, CDR2 FQNEAQ (reference sequence).